Below, 17 T cell receptor beta chains from the same sample are listed, as sequenced in a study of T cells expressing NK-cell markers (dated by TCRdb to 2018 to 2021). Libraries came from 5' RACE. Sequencing instrument: Illumina HiSeq 2000. The reads went through TCRdb reprocessing, and each CDR3 protein sequence gets one entry with no DNA. The table for this sample records 500,000 to 700,000 distinct CDR3 sequences. The top ten hold roughly 3.4% of the sample. Sequenced: blood T cells: a sorted CD56 or NKG2C T cell subset, CD4+ or CD8+ T cells, or bulk PBMC T cells (not recorded which). The receptors here all came from a man aged 18 to 29 in good health. Donor details come from another sample of the same person, matched by shared clones.

This chain connects TRBV5-5 to TRBJ2-2. CDR3 length equals 17 residues. Germline CDR1 and CDR2: SGHKS and YYEKEE (reference sequence). CDR3 region: CASSPAPGASNTGELFF.

The V call is TRBV12-3 or TRBV12-4, the J call TRBJ2-3; with no DNA, the TCRdb D assignment of TRBD1 cannot be verified. This CDR3 is 15 amino acids long. CDR3 amino acids: CASTPGGFSTDTQYF.

The chain recombines TRBV29-1 with TRBJ1-1. This CDR3 is built from 12 residues. In germline, CDR1 is SQVTM, CDR2 ANQGSEA. The chain's CDR3 is CSAGEGLTEAFF.

The gene calls are TRBV10-3 and TRBJ2-2; the TCRdb call, TRBD1, lacks DNA for checking. Germline V lookup: CDR1 ENHRY, CDR2 SYGVKD. The length of the CDR3 is 15 residues. The CDR3 is CAIRARDLEAGELFF.

This chain joins TRBV7-9 and TRBJ2-7. This CDR3 has 15 amino acids. The germline CDR1 and CDR2 sequences are SEHNR and FQNEAQ (reference sequence). The CDR3 protein is CASSLVGGRSYEQYF.

This rearrangement joins TRBV5-6 to TRBJ2-5; TCRdb reports TRBD1, a call that lacks DNA to check it against. This CDR3 contains 16 residues. CDR1 and CDR2 (germline): SGHDT, YYEEEE. The CDR3 loop is CASSYRDRGMGETQYF.

The chain links TRBV5-1 to TRBJ2-2. Germline V gene lookup returns CDR1 SGHRS and CDR2 YFSETQ. The length of the CDR3 is 15 residues. The CDR3 spells CASSKDRRVGGELFF.

The rearrangement links TRBV7-4 to TRBJ2-7. The CDR3 runs to 14 residues. CDR1 and CDR2 (germline): SGHVT, SQSDAQ. CDR3 residues: CAAQLAGEPREQYF.

V and J are TRBV7-9 and TRBJ2-2; the TRBD2 assignment by TCRdb is unverifiable without DNA. Per the germline V gene, CDR1 is SEHNR and CDR2 is FQNEAQ (reference sequence). There are 17 residues in the CDR3. The chain's CDR3 is CASSQTSGILNTGELFF. Complete variable domain (other parts from reference TRBV7-9 and TRBJ2-2): DTGVSQNPRHKITKRGQNVTFRCDPISEHNRLYWYRQTLGQGPEFLTYFQNEAQLEKSRLLSDRFSAERPKGSFSTLEIQRTEQGDSAMYLCASSQTSGILNTGELFFGEGSRLTVL.

The V and J genes are TRBV10-3 and TRBJ1-5. CDR1 is ENHRY and CDR2 is SYGVKD in the germline V gene. CDR3 length: 13 residues. The CDR3: CAISKEEDQPQHF.

CDR3 protein: CASGLNGGGRLAGENEQFF. V and J are TRBV12-5 and TRBJ2-1; TCRdb calls TRBD2, which cannot be checked without DNA. Germline CDR1 and CDR2: LGHNT and FRNRAP. The CDR3 is 19 residues long. The full variable domain, its missing parts supplied by reference TRBV12-5 and TRBJ2-1, is DARVTQTPRHKVTEMGQEVTMRCQPILGHNTVFWYRQTMMQGLELLAYFRNRAPLDDSGMPKDRFSAEMPDATLATLKIQPSEPRDSAVYFCASGLNGGGRLAGENEQFFGPGTRLTVL.

This chain links TRBV3-1 with TRBJ2-2; TCRdb returns TRBD2, unconfirmable since there is no DNA. Germline CDR1 is LGHDT and CDR2 is YNNKEL (reference sequence). The CDR3 covers 17 residues. CDR3 residues: CASSQEMASGFTGELFF.

The rearrangement uses TRBV5-5 and TRBJ2-1; TCRdb selects TRBD1, and the lack of DNA leaves this call unchecked. Germline V lookup: CDR1 SGHKS, CDR2 YYEKEE (reference sequence). The CDR3 is 12 residues long. CDR3 residues: CASSFQGLEQFF.

V usage is TRBV5-1 and J usage is TRBJ2-3; TCRdb lists TRBD1, though no DNA is available to test this call. Germline CDR1 and CDR2: SGHRS and YFSETQ. CDR3 size: 16 residues. The CDR3 is CASSLGPLPRTDTQYF.

The chain joins TRBV10-3 to TRBJ1-1. Per germline, CDR1 ENHRY and CDR2 SYGVKD. The CDR3 has 15 residues. CDR3 loop: CAIKKRGEGDTEAFF.

The rearrangement uses TRBV7-2 and TRBJ2-7. The CDR3 loop spans 13 amino acids. CDR1 is SGHTA, CDR2 FQGNSA, per germline. The CDR3 is CASSPTTTYEQYF.

The CDR3 loop is CASSFIPRNHEQFF. The chain links TRBV12-1 to TRBJ2-1; the TRBD1 assignment by TCRdb is unverifiable without DNA. TRBV12-1 is given as a pseudogene. The CDR3 loop spans 14 amino acids.